The T cell receptor beta chain under discussion was sequenced for a study of early T cells in non-severe SARS-CoV-2 infection. On the study more broadly: The authors sequenced bulk RNA from unsorted whole blood, leaving chains unpaired. Study findings and constraints: Using VDJdb, the matching emphasized anti-spike CD8 responses while missing private and CD4 specificities.

This clonotype turned up a few times. No antigen is known for it. Each cDNA molecule carried a unique molecular identifier. TCRdb itself ran the 5' RACE reads through MiXCR, one entry per CDR3 protein. This sample carries about 61,000 distinct CDR3 sequences, around 12% of them seen once, and the ten largest clones take about 1.2%. The source material was whole blood, sampled at baseline. The receptor's source is an adult who was a healthcare worker with PCR-confirmed SARS-CoV-2 infection or an uninfected control (not recorded which). The donor label of this sample is uncertain.

CDR3 bases: TGTGCCAGCAGCTTCAAAGGGTTGGGCACCGGGGAGCTGTTTTTT. This codes for CASSFKGLGTGELFF. The chain uses TRBV11-3 and TRBJ2-2; no clear D. Germline loops: CDR1 SGHNT, CDR2 YENEEA. CDR3 size: 15 residues. Trimming took 3 bases from V and 4 from J, leaving 12 bases between them.